The following is a T cell receptor beta chain sequence with its context. The source of the sample is a study of human T cells and chemical hapten exposure. TCRdb recomputed calls from the RACE reads with MiXCR, one row per CDR3 protein. The table lists fewer than 150,000 distinct CDR3 sequences, around an eighth of them singletons. Indicated time point: pre-sensitization, week 0. Treatment of the sample: therapeutic diphenylcyclopropenone sensitization with weekly scalp DPC. Trimming cost V 4 bases and J 2 bases, with 15 bases left between them. CDR3 size: 15 residues. Per germline, CDR1 SGHVS and CDR2 FNYEAQ.

This specimen consisted of whole blood, obtained in connection with sensitization to the hapten diphenylcyclopropenone (DPC). The sequence was collected from a woman under 30 with alopecia areata. Some clones in this sample may be carry-over from other donors' samples. The chain joins TRBV7-6 to TRBJ2-7; D might be TRBD1 (6 bases). The CDR3 reads CASSSDWTDPYEQYF. In DNA form, the CDR3 reads TGTGCCAGCAGCTCCGATTGGACAGACCCCTACGAGCAGTACTTC.